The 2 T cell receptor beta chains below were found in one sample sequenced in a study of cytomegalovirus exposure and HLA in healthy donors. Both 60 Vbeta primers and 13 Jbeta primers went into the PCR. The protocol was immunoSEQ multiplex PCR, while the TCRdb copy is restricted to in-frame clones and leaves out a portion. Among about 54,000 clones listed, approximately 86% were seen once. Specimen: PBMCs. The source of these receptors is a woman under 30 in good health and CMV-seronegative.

The CDR3 region is CSVRRQGEYGYTF. CDR3 bases: TGCAGCGTTCGCCGACAGGGCGAATATGGCTACACCTTC. The genes are TRBV29-1 and TRBJ1-2; TRBD1 matches 7 bases. V trimming: 5 bases; J trimming: 5 bases; junction bases outside the gene matches: 8. CDR3 size: 13 residues. Germline V gene sequence: CDR1 SQVTM, CDR2 ANQGSEA. Complete variable domain (other parts from reference TRBV29-1 and TRBJ1-2): SAVISQKPSRDICQRGTSLTIQCQVDSQVTMMFWYRQQPGQSLTLIATANQGSEATYESGFVIDKFPISRPNLTFSTLTVSNMSPEDSSIYLCSVRRQGEYGYTFGSGTRLTVV.

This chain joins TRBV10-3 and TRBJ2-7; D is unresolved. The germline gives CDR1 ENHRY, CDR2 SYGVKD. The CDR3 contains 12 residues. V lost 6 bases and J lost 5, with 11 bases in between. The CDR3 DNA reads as TGTGCCATCAGCCTCGAGCTGCACGAGCAGTACTTC. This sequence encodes CAISLELHEQYF.